The rows below give T cell receptor beta chains drawn from one sample of a study of post-analysis software for immune sequencing data. Each CDR3 protein gets one entry after TCRdb re-called the PCR reads with MiXCR. Here the sample spans some 700,000 distinct CDR3 sequences, 59% being singletons. The sample taken for sequencing was blood. The receptors shown here come from a girl aged 2-10 years with multiple sclerosis. Each CDR3 is given without its conserved first and last residue.

V gene	CDR3 protein
TRBV2	ASSAGRANNEKLF
TRBV12-3/TRBV12-4	ATQDRTRYGYT
TRBV10-3	AISESRSGANVMT
TRBV15	ATSRVAGANYNEQF
TRBV29-1	SCMNTEAF
TRBV20-1	SANRLAGVSGGTDTQY
TRBV4-2	ASSQDTGGGEQY
TRBV12-3/TRBV12-4	ASSSAPAMATDTQY
TRBV6-5	ASSYGLAGGPDTQY
TRBV29-1	SVLKTNTGELF
TRBV2	ASSGTPRYERYEQY
TRBV12-3/TRBV12-4	ASSRWVAGDLSSYNEQF
TRBV20-1	SANSGANVLT
TRBV20-1	SALHGTGWGQPQH
TRBV7-2	ASSLYAGRGEHNEQF
TRBV5-1	ASSLVERAYTDTQY
TRBV11-2	ASSLEPGQVYTETQY